These 2 T cell receptor beta chains originate from one sample sequenced in a study of CD8+ T cells in alopecia areata. RNA extraction was followed by reverse transcription into cDNA, which acted as the sequencing template. Using immunoSEQ multiplex PCR, the repertoire was profiled, and TCRdb retains in-frame clones only, with some absent. In the table there are some 160,000 clones, 62% of which are singletons. The sample was CD8+ T cells sorted from blood. The receptors were sampled from a human donor in good health.

The V and J genes are TRBV13 and TRBJ2-7; D gene unclear. This CDR3 comprises 14 residues. The germline gives CDR1 PRHDT, CDR2 FYEKMQ (reference sequence). Trimming took 2 bases from V and 7 from J, leaving 15 bases between them. In DNA form, the CDR3 reads TGTGCCAGCAGCTTATATTCCGGACCCGGAGAGCAGTACTTC. Protein sequence: CASSLYSGPGEQYF. The whole variable domain, remainder taken from reference TRBV13 and TRBJ2-7, is AAGVIQSPRHLIKEKRETATLKCYPIPRHDTVYWYQQGPGQDPQFLISFYEKMQSDKGSIPDRFSAQQFSDYHSELNMSSLELGDSALYFCASSLYSGPGEQYFGPGTRLTVT.

This clone was seen more than once but under ten times. This chain links TRBV7-9 with TRBJ2-5; the D gene is possibly TRBD2 (5 bases). Trimming removed 9 bases at V and 5 bases at J, with 7 bases between. This CDR3 region has 10 residues. Germline CDR1 reads SEHNR; CDR2 reads FQNEAQ (reference sequence). The CDR3 nucleotides are TGTGCCAGTGGGGAGGAGACCCAGTACTTC. It translates to CASGEETQYF.